These 19 T cell receptor beta chains were all obtained from the same sample, sequenced in a study of blood T cell repertoires in COVID-19. TCRdb's table, derived via immunoSEQ multiplex PCR, lists solely in-frame clones and lacks some. The data hold about 230,000 clones, with 65% to 90% observed a single time. Sequences were obtained from PBMCs or T cells enriched from blood (not recorded which). The receptors here all came from a man aged 18-30 years who had recovered from COVID-19.

The chain has TRBV7-9 and TRBJ1-6, with D possibly matching TRBD1 (6 bases). Germline V gives CDR1 SEHNR, CDR2 FQNEAQ (reference sequence). With 2 bases removed from V and 8 bases from J, the gap between germline ends came to 16 bases. The CDR3 runs 16 residues. In DNA, the CDR3 is TGTGCCAGCAGCTTACTCATTCAGGGGTTGGATTCACCCCTCCACTTT. Protein product: CASSLLIQGLDSPLHF. Variable domain in full (rest from reference TRBV7-9 and TRBJ1-6): DTGVSQNPRHKITKRGQNVTFRCDPISEHNRLYWYRQTLGQGPEFLTYFQNEAQLEKSRLLSDRFSAERPKGSFSTLEIQRTEQGDSAMYLCASSLLIQGLDSPLHFGNGTRLTVT.

The rearrangement links TRBV4-1 to TRBJ2-1; the match to TRBD2 covers 9 bases. Germline CDR1 MGHRA, CDR2 YSYEKL. The V segment lost 0 bases and the J segment 3 bases; nucleotides outside the gene matches: 6. CDR3 length: 17 residues. The CDR3 spells CASSQDAASGNYNEQFF. The CDR3 DNA is TGCGCCAGCAGCCAAGATGCGGCTAGCGGGAACTACAATGAGCAGTTCTTC.

V usage is TRBV3-1 (or the pseudogene TRBV3-2) and J usage is TRBJ2-7, with 8 bases aligning to TRBD1. The germline V gene encodes CDR1 LGHDT and CDR2 YNNKEL (reference sequence). The junction had 7 bases not matched to a gene; V was cut back by 4 bases and J by 5 bases. The CDR3 totals 14 residues. CDR3 in amino acids: CASSLTAGGNEQYF. CDR3 nucleotide sequence: TGTGCCAGCAGCCTCACGGCAGGGGGCAACGAGCAGTACTTC.

This clone was seen just once. The chain carries TRBV7-3 and TRBJ2-3; the match to TRBD2 covers 13 bases. The germline CDR1 and CDR2 sequences are SGHTA and FQGTGA. The CDR3 covers 15 residues. Losses at the gene ends were 4 bases for V and 3 bases for J; bases not matched to a gene: 1. CDR3 nucleotide sequence: TGTGCCAGCAGCTCGGGACTAGCGGGAACAGATACGCAGTATTTT. Amino acid sequence: CASSSGLAGTDTQYF.

In the case of this clone: The missing conserved phenylalanine or tryptophan at the end of this CDR3 makes a read error likely. The limits of the CDR3 on the DNA are not certain, so only TCRdb's listed CDR3 is given. The chain links TRBV6-4 to TRBJ1-4; TRBD1 is taken as the D call from the table, unchecked against the DNA. The CDR3 has 14 amino acids, counting both end residues. Germline V gene lookup returns CDR1 MRHNA and CDR2 SNTAGT. The CDR3 protein is CASSGPQLKGAGFY.

The chain recombines TRBV27 with TRBJ1-2, with unresolved D. V lost 2 bases to trimming and J lost 7 bases, with 11 bases between them. Looked up from germline, CDR1 is MNHEY and CDR2 is SMNVEV (reference sequence). CDR3 size: 13 residues. This CDR3 reads CASSLGGGGGYTF. The CDR3 DNA reads TGTGCCAGCAGTTTAGGCGGCGGTGGTGGCTACACCTTC.

V and J are TRBV6-5 and TRBJ1-6; the match to TRBD1 covers 8 bases. CDR3 size: 15 residues. The junction had 15 bases not matched to a gene; V was cut back by 6 bases and J by 14 bases. Germline values: CDR1 MNHEY, CDR2 SVGAGI. CDR3 nucleotides: TGTGCCAGCAGGAGAGACCGGGACAGGCCTTCGGCCCTCCACTTT. Its translation: CASRRDRDRPSALHF.

The chain carries TRBV6-5 and TRBJ1-1; 8 bases are shared with TRBD1. V was pared by 6 bases and J by 10 bases, with 7 bases of the junction left unmatched. The CDR3 has 12 amino acids. Germline values: CDR1 MNHEY, CDR2 SVGAGI. The CDR3, as DNA: TGTGCCAGCAGACTCCCCCAGGGGGCAGCTTTCTTT. Residues: CASRLPQGAAFF.

The J gene is TRBJ2-1, the V gene TRBV19; 14 nucleotides line up with TRBD2. With 6 bases clipped from V and 2 bases from J, the junction kept 9 bases outside the gene matches. The CDR3 loop spans 18 amino acids. Germline CDR1 is LNHDA and CDR2 is SQIVND (reference sequence). The CDR3 coding sequence is TGTGCCAGTAGCGGACTAGCGGGAGGACATCGCGCCTACAATGAGCAGTTCTTC. Translated: CASSGLAGGHRAYNEQFF.

The rearrangement links TRBV3-1 (or the pseudogene TRBV3-2) to TRBJ1-1; a possible D gene is TRBD1 (5 bases). CDR3 length: 15 residues. Trimming shortened V by 3 bases and J by 1 base, and 12 bases separated the two germline ends. Germline values: CDR1 LGHDT, CDR2 YNNKEL (reference sequence). CDR3 sequence: CASSQPLGGNTEAFF. The CDR3, as DNA: TGTGCCAGCAGCCAGCCCCTGGGGGGGAACACTGAAGCTTTCTTT.

The chain joins TRBV30 to TRBJ1-6; 8 nucleotides align to TRBD1. The germline V gene has CDR1 GTSNPN and CDR2 SVGIG (reference sequence). The CDR3 is 14 amino acids. With 4 bases clipped from V and 9 bases from J, the junction kept 8 bases outside the gene matches. The CDR3 DNA reads TGTGCCTGGAACCGACGGACAGGGAGTTCACCCCTCCACTTT. Protein product: CAWNRRTGSSPLHF.

The chain employs TRBV2 and TRBJ1-3; D remains unclear. Trimming left V 10 bases short and J 0 bases short, with 10 bases between. The CDR3 has 13 amino acids. The germline V gene encodes CDR1 SNHLY and CDR2 FYNNEI. The CDR3 loop is CATHSPSGNTIYF. As DNA, the CDR3 is TGTGCCACCCACAGCCCCTCTGGAAACACCATATATTTT.

The chain is built from TRBV30 and TRBJ2-1; D not resolved. Trimming took 5 bases from V and 6 from J, leaving 17 bases between them. CDR3 length: 14 amino acids. Germline assignment: CDR1 GTSNPN and CDR2 SVGIG (reference sequence). The CDR3: CAWQSGLRSNEQFF. The CDR3 bases are TGTGCCTGGCAGTCCGGTCTGCGGAGCAATGAGCAGTTCTTC.

V usage is TRBV5-1 and J usage is TRBJ2-6; D unclear. The length of the CDR3 is 15 residues. Germline CDR1 SGHRS, CDR2 YFSETQ. V lost 2 bases to trimming and J lost 0 bases, with 6 bases between them. As DNA, the CDR3 is TGCGCCAGCAGCTTAGCTCGCTCTGGGGCCAACGTCCTGACTTTC. Protein: CASSLARSGANVLTF.

The sample holds a few counts of this clone. The gene calls are TRBV11-3 and TRBJ2-3; 11 nucleotides match TRBD2. The CDR3 consists of 19 residues. Germline assignment: CDR1 SGHNT and CDR2 YENEEA. V gave up 5 bases and J gave up 0 bases; unmatched junction bases: 13. CDR3 nucleotides: TGTGCCAGCAGCCCCAGGCCTACCGGGACTAGCGGAAGCACAGATACGCAGTATTTT. Protein sequence: CASSPRPTGTSGSTDTQYF.

CDR3 loop: CASTGWGAYEQYF. DNA of the CDR3: TGTGCCAGTACTGGATGGGGCGCCTACGAGCAGTACTTC. This chain connects TRBV19 to TRBJ2-7; TRBD1 might be the D (5 bases). There are 13 residues in the CDR3. With 7 bases removed from V and 2 bases from J, the gap between germline ends came to 12 bases. Germline loops: CDR1 LNHDA, CDR2 SQIVND (reference sequence).

This rearrangement joins TRBV7-9 to TRBJ1-2; D unclear. The germline V and J ends were trimmed by 3 bases and 10 bases, with 15 bases remaining between them. This CDR3 has 13 residues. Germline V gene sequence: CDR1 SEHNR, CDR2 FQNEAQ (reference sequence). CDR3 nucleotide sequence: TGTGCCAGCAGCTTCGATGGAGGGTTCGACTACACCTTC. Protein sequence: CASSFDGGFDYTF.

This rearrangement joins TRBV27 to TRBJ1-5, with a tentative D call TRBD1 (6 bases). The ends were cut back, 1 base at V and 2 bases at J, with 27 bases in the middle. Germline values: CDR1 MNHEY, CDR2 SMNVEV (reference sequence). CDR3 size: 21 residues. CDR3 in amino acids: CASSLYPEGPQQGARNQPQHF. In DNA, the CDR3 is TGTGCCAGCAGTTTATATCCCGAGGGTCCCCAACAGGGCGCGCGCAATCAGCCCCAGCATTTT.

The chain recombines TRBV27 with TRBJ2-7; TRBD1 aligns across 8 bases. Germline loops: CDR1 MNHEY, CDR2 SMNVEV (reference sequence). The CDR3 is made up of 14 amino acids. V lost 5 bases, J lost 4 bases, and 7 bases stayed unmatched. The CDR3, as DNA: TGTGCCAGCAGTCTACGACAGGGGTTGTACGAGCAGTACTTC. This encodes CASSLRQGLYEQYF.